The 21 T cell receptor beta chains in this list originate from one sample, sequenced in a study of blood T cell repertoires in COVID-19. Clones were read by immunoSEQ multiplex PCR, and TCRdb kept only the in-frame ones, dropping some. Seen here are 100,000 or so clones, roughly 92% observed once, and the top ten hold around 6%. The material sequenced was peripheral blood. The receptors were sampled from a man between 45 and 60 years old with active COVID-19.

The chain combines TRBV19 with TRBJ1-3; D is uncertain. The V gene's germline CDR1 is LNHDA and CDR2 SQIVND (reference sequence). V was trimmed by 6 bases and J by 3 bases, leaving 3 bases between them. The CDR3 sequence is 11 residues long. CDR3 in DNA: TGTGCCAGTAGGAGTGGAAACACCATATATTTT. Its protein is CASRSGNTIYF.

The chain carries TRBV5-5 and TRBJ1-3; D remains ambiguous. Germline values: CDR1 SGHKS, CDR2 YYEKEE (reference sequence). Trimming shortened V by 4 bases and J by 0 bases, and 8 bases separated the two germline ends. The CDR3 is 14 residues long. CDR3 protein: CASSPGFSGNTIYF. Here the CDR3 DNA reads TGTGCCAGCAGCCCAGGTTTCTCTGGAAACACCATATATTTT.

This chain joins TRBV11-2 and TRBJ2-2; 8 bases are shared with TRBD1. J lost 5 bases, V lost 1 base, and 3 bases had no gene match. The CDR3 length is 15 residues. From germline, CDR1 is SGHAT and CDR2 FQNNGV. CDR3 coding DNA: TGTGCCAGCAGCTTAGCAGGGGGCGCAACCGGGGAGCTGTTTTTT. As protein: CASSLAGGATGELFF.

The rearrangement links TRBV3-1 (or the pseudogene TRBV3-2) to TRBJ2-7; 11 bases are a match to TRBD2. After removal of 6 bases from V and 5 bases from J, the junction contained 6 bases not matched to a gene. Looked up from germline, CDR1 is LGHDT and CDR2 is YNNKEL (reference sequence). The CDR3 is 14 residues long. This CDR3 reads CASSSTSGTHEQYF. CDR3 sequence (DNA): TGTGCCAGCAGTTCGACTAGCGGGACCCACGAGCAGTACTTC.

This chain uses TRBV28 with TRBJ2-3; tentative D call: TRBD2 (6 bases). The germline gives CDR1 MDHEN, CDR2 SYDVKM. The CDR3 runs 14 residues. The V and J ends lost 4 bases and 2 bases respectively, with 10 bases between them. The CDR3 region has the DNA TGTGCCAGCAGTTCCCTAGCGTTCACAGATACGCAGTATTTT. Protein sequence: CASSSLAFTDTQYF. The full variable domain, rest sourced from reference TRBV28 and TRBJ2-3, is DVKVTQSSRYLVKRTGEKVFLECVQDMDHENMFWYRQDPGLGLRLIYFSYDVKMKEKGDIPEGYSVSREKKERFSLILESASTNQTSMYLCASSSLAFTDTQYFGPGTRLTVL.

The V gene is TRBV3-1 (or the pseudogene TRBV3-2), the J gene TRBJ2-7, with 12 bases identical to TRBD2. The CDR3 spans 19 residues. Per the germline V gene, CDR1 is LGHDT and CDR2 is YNNKEL (reference sequence). Germline trimming cut 5 bases from V and 3 bases from J; bases unmatched to any gene: 17. CDR3 loop: CASSKTGLAGRTNHYEQYF. CDR3 nucleotides: TGTGCCAGCAGCAAGACCGGACTAGCGGGAAGAACAAACCACTACGAGCAGTACTTC.

V and J are TRBV7-2 and TRBJ1-1; 10 bases match TRBD1. The CDR3 runs 15 residues. With V trimmed by 5 bases and J by 6 bases, 9 bases remained unmatched. CDR1 SGHTA and CDR2 FQGNSA come from the germline V gene. CDR3 residues: CASSPAGTGAPEAFF. The CDR3 DNA is TGTGCCAGCAGCCCCGCCGGGACAGGGGCCCCTGAAGCTTTCTTT.

This clone was observed a single time. J is TRBJ2-2 and V is TRBV7-3; 7 bases fit TRBD1. The CDR3 covers 16 residues. Germline V gene sequence: CDR1 SGHTA, CDR2 FQGTGA. V lost 2 bases and J lost 6; bases outside the gene matches: 9. CDR3 nucleotide sequence: TGTGCCAGCAGCTTAGAACAGGGGAAATTTTCCGGGGAGCTGTTTTTT. Translation: CASSLEQGKFSGELFF.

The chain recombines TRBV28 with TRBJ2-3, with D tentatively TRBD1 (6 bases). In germline, CDR1 is MDHEN, CDR2 SYDVKM. The V and J ends lost 6 bases and 5 bases respectively, with 15 bases between them. This CDR3 is 14 amino acids long. CDR3 region: CASRAGVWGDTQYF. The CDR3 DNA follows: TGTGCCAGCAGGGCAGGGGTTTGGGGAGATACGCAGTATTTT.

The genes are TRBV24-1 and TRBJ2-6, with D unclear. This CDR3 region has 15 residues. CDR1 and CDR2 from the germline V gene are KGHDR and SFDVKD. Trimming took 3 bases from V and 0 from J, leaving 5 bases between them. The CDR3 reads CATSDPSSGANVLTF. CDR3 bases: TGTGCCACCAGTGATCCCAGCTCTGGGGCCAACGTCCTGACTTTC.

The chain links TRBV19 to TRBJ1-4; tentatively, D is TRBD1 (6 bases). Germline lookup yields CDR1 LNHDA and CDR2 SQIVND (reference sequence). Trimming took off 7 bases at V and 5 bases at J, with 14 bases between the two ends. CDR3 length: 14 amino acids. The CDR3 loop reads CASTFGTPNEKLFF. The CDR3 DNA follows: TGTGCCAGTACTTTCGGGACACCCAATGAAAAACTGTTTTTT.

This chain connects TRBV28 to TRBJ2-2, with 8 bases that match TRBD2. Germline CDR1 and CDR2: MDHEN and SYDVKM. The CDR3 totals 13 residues. Germline trimming cut 6 bases from V and 11 bases from J; bases unmatched to any gene: 8. CDR3 loop: CASRETSADELFF. For the CDR3, the DNA is TGTGCCAGCAGAGAGACTAGCGCCGACGAGCTGTTTTTT.

The J gene is TRBJ2-5, the V gene TRBV28; 11 positions agree with TRBD2. From germline, CDR1 is MDHEN and CDR2 SYDVKM. The trim removed 5 bases at V and 5 bases at J, leaving 10 bases unmatched. The CDR3 runs to 16 residues. CDR3 DNA: TGTGCCAGCAGTCCCGATCGACTAGCGGGAAGGGAGACCCAGTACTTC. This sequence encodes CASSPDRLAGRETQYF.

The rearrangement joins TRBV12-3 or TRBV12-4 to TRBJ2-1; tentative D call: TRBD1 (5 bases). The V gene lost 5 bases and the J gene lost 10 bases, with 12 bases spanning the gap. This CDR3 region has 12 residues. CDR3 sequence reads: CASSLIKGEQFF. CDR3 nucleotides: TGTGCCAGCAGTCTCATTAAGGGGGAGCAGTTCTTC.

The chain employs TRBV29-1 and TRBJ2-7; 12 positions agree with TRBD2. There are 13 residues in the CDR3. Trimming cost V 4 bases and J 2 bases; bases outside gene matches: 0. CDR1 and CDR2 from the germline V gene are SQVTM and ANQGSEA. The CDR3 DNA follows: TGCAGCGTTGGGACTAGCGGGGCCTACGAGCAGTACTTC. Protein sequence: CSVGTSGAYEQYF.

This chain uses TRBV12-3 or TRBV12-4 with TRBJ2-7; weak D call: TRBD1 (5 bases). The CDR3 extends over 12 amino acids. Trimming removed 5 bases from V and 2 bases from J, with 7 bases in between. For the CDR3, the DNA is TGTGCCAGCAGTGCGGACACCTACGAGCAGTACTTC. Protein sequence: CASSADTYEQYF.

Regarding this clone: The sample has other DNA sequences that encode this CDR3 too. The chain combines TRBV24-1 with TRBJ1-5, with a weak D call TRBD1 (5 bases). CDR1 and CDR2 (germline): KGHDR, SFDVKD. The CDR3 length is 13 residues. V dropped 3 bases and J dropped 5 bases, with 7 bases sitting between them. DNA of the CDR3: TGTGCCACCAGTGATAGGGGCGATCAGCCCCAGCATTTT. Amino acids: CATSDRGDQPQHF.

This chain uses TRBV5-1 with TRBJ2-7; 7 nucleotides align to TRBD1. The germline CDR1 and CDR2 sequences are SGHRS and YFSETQ. V shed 5 bases and J 2 bases; nucleotides not matched to a gene: 4. The CDR3 spans 13 residues. Here the CDR3 reads CASSVGTAYEQYF. CDR3 sequence (DNA): TGCGCCAGCAGTGTGGGGACAGCCTACGAGCAGTACTTC.

V usage is TRBV19 and J usage is TRBJ2-6; perhaps TRBD1 as D (5 bases). The CDR3 runs 15 residues. Germline loops: CDR1 LNHDA, CDR2 SQIVND (reference sequence). V shed 3 bases and J shed 2 bases, with 8 bases lying between them. The CDR3 DNA reads TGTGCCAGTAGTATCGGCAGGGCTGGGGCCAACGTCCTGACTTTC. Protein: CASSIGRAGANVLTF.

V gene TRBV2 combines with J gene TRBJ2-7, with a tentative D call TRBD2 (7 bases). Germline V gene sequence: CDR1 SNHLY, CDR2 FYNNEI. This CDR3 spans 13 amino acids. V was pared by 4 bases and J by 3 bases, with 10 bases between. As DNA, the CDR3 is TGTGCCAGCAGTGGAGGGGGGGGCTACGAGCAGTACTTC. This codes for CASSGGGGYEQYF. The full variable domain, completed using reference TRBV2 and TRBJ2-7, is EPEVTQTPSHQVTQMGQEVILRCVPISNHLYFYWYRQILGQKVEFLVSFYNNEISEKSEIFDDQFSVERPDGSNFTLKIRSTKLEDSAMYFCASSGGGGYEQYFGPGTRLTVT.

The J gene is TRBJ1-3, the V gene TRBV28; 9 bases are shared with TRBD1. Germline CDR1 MDHEN, CDR2 SYDVKM. V lost 6 bases, J lost 7 bases, and 16 bases stayed unmatched. The CDR3 has 17 amino acids. The CDR3 loop is CASSSAGTGLKGNTIYF. CDR3 sequence (DNA): TGTGCCAGCAGCTCGGCCGGGACAGGGCTTAAGGGGAACACCATATATTTT.